One and the same sample provided the 13 T cell receptor beta chains below, sequenced in a study of neurological immune-mediated disorders. TCRdb reprocessed the 5' RACE reads via MiXCR and lists one record per CDR3 protein. This sample has about 41,000 distinct CDR3 sequences, with 12% found just once. The sequenced material came from PBMCs. These TCRs come from a female donor in good health.

The rearrangement joins TRBV5-1 to TRBJ1-1; TRBD1 is a possible D gene (6 bases). This CDR3 is 15 amino acids long. The V and J ends lost 0 bases and 1 base respectively, with 10 bases between them. The germline V gene encodes CDR1 SGHRS and CDR2 YFSETQ. The CDR3 DNA reads as TGCGCCAGCAGCTTGGTTGGGGGCCCGAACACTGAAGCTTTCTTT. Translation: CASSLVGGPNTEAFF. Looking up the rest from reference TRBV5-1 and TRBJ1-1 gives the full variable domain: KAGVTQTPRYLIKTRGQQVTLSCSPISGHRSVSWYQQTPGQGLQFLFEYFSETQRNKGNFPGRFSGRQFSNSRSEMNVSTLELGDSALYLCASSLVGGPNTEAFFGQGTRLTVV.

This chain uses TRBV3-1 with TRBJ2-7; TRBD1 agrees at 8 bases. The CDR3 has 17 amino acids. Germline CDR1 is LGHDT and CDR2 is YNNKEL (reference sequence). The junction had 14 bases not matched to a gene; V was cut back by 0 bases and J by 7 bases. Written as DNA, the CDR3 is TGTGCCAGCAGCCAAGACCCCTACCCAGGACAGGGTCGGGAGCAGTACTTC. Its translation is CASSQDPYPGQGREQYF.

By frequency in the sample, this clonotype is medium-sized. This chain links TRBV5-1 with TRBJ1-1, with 7 bases matching TRBD1. With 3 bases clipped from V and 3 bases from J, the junction kept 5 bases outside the gene matches. Germline values: CDR1 SGHRS, CDR2 YFSETQ. The CDR3 is made up of 14 amino acids. The CDR3 DNA reads as TGCGCCAGCAGCTCGGGACAGTTGGACACTGAAGCTTTCTTT. Protein sequence: CASSSGQLDTEAFF.

Ten or more counts support this clonotype. The V gene is TRBV29-1, the J gene TRBJ2-1, with D maybe TRBD2 (6 bases). The V end was cut by 8 bases, the J end by 2 bases, with 25 bases between. The length of the CDR3 is 17 residues. Germline CDR1 reads SQVTM; CDR2 reads ANQGSEA. The CDR3 sequence is CSLTSLGGMIPYNEQFF. The CDR3 DNA sequence: TGCAGCCTCACTTCCTTGGGGGGAATGATACCCTACAATGAGCAGTTCTTC.

This clonotype was counted at least ten times. The rearrangement joins TRBV5-1 to TRBJ1-4; possibly TRBD1 for D (6 bases). This CDR3 is 17 amino acids long. Trimming pared 4 bases from V and 1 base from J, leaving 17 bases between. CDR1 and CDR2 from the germline V gene are SGHRS and YFSETQ. The CDR3 sequence: CASSPGHTGGTNEKLFF. The CDR3 nucleotides are TGCGCCAGCAGCCCGGGACACACCGGGGGAACTAATGAAAAACTGTTTTTT.

The chain is built from TRBV10-1 and TRBJ2-1; tentative D call: TRBD2 (5 bases). Germline CDR1 is WNHNN and CDR2 is SYGVQD (reference sequence). The CDR3 consists of 16 residues. V lost 0 bases, J lost 1 base, and 10 bases lay in between. CDR3 in DNA: TGCGCCAGCAGTGAGTCGAAGGAGGTATCCTACAATGAGCAGTTCTTC. It encodes CASSESKEVSYNEQFF.

This clonotype showed up many times. DNA of the CDR3: TGCAGTGCCCTAGGGGGGGAATCCGCTGAAGCTTTCTTT. Translation gives CSALGGESAEAFF. The chain joins TRBV20-1 to TRBJ1-1, with D possibly being TRBD1 (6 bases). The V gene's germline CDR1 is DFQATT and CDR2 SNEGSKA (reference sequence). V gave up 6 bases and J gave up 6 bases, with 17 bases separating them. The CDR3 sequence is 13 residues long.

With regard to this clonotype: A much more abundant neighbour one base away suggests this may be a read error. The J gene is TRBJ2-7, the V gene TRBV27; D possibly corresponds to TRBD1 (5 bases). Germline V gene lookup returns CDR1 MNHEY and CDR2 SMNVEV (reference sequence). V was cut by 10 bases and J by 1 base, with 20 bases left in between. This CDR3 is built from 15 residues. The CDR3 loop is CANSENPGRSYEQYF. The CDR3 DNA is TGTGCCAACTCCGAAAATCCAGGGCGGTCCTACGAGCAGTACTTC.

This clonotype was detected ten times or more. V usage is TRBV7-2 and J usage is TRBJ1-1; weak D call: TRBD1 (6 bases). Looked up from germline, CDR1 is SGHTA and CDR2 is FQGNSA. The V and J ends lost 5 bases and 10 bases respectively, with 26 bases between them. The CDR3 is 16 amino acids. The CDR3 DNA sequence: TGTGCCAGCAGCCCCTCGAGGCGGGGGGCCGGTCTAGGAGCTTTCTTT. Its protein product is CASSPSRRGAGLGAFF.

In its sample, this clonotype was seen a few times. J is TRBJ1-3 and V is TRBV6-1, with TRBD1 matching 10 bases. Trimming took 8 bases from V and 2 from J; bases not matched to a gene: 6. The germline CDR1 and CDR2 sequences are MNHNS and SASEGT. The CDR3 totals 15 residues. The CDR3 DNA follows: TGTGCCAGCTCCTCCGGGACAGGGGCTGGAAACACCATATATTTT. It translates to CASSSGTGAGNTIYF.

This clonotype was recorded many times. V and J are TRBV12-3 or TRBV12-4 and TRBJ1-2; 9 bases agree with TRBD1. With 5 bases clipped from V and 7 bases from J, the junction kept 5 bases outside the gene matches. The CDR3 sequence is 13 residues long. Here the CDR3 DNA reads TGTGCCAGCAGTACACAGGGGGCGATTGGCTACACCTTC. Translated: CASSTQGAIGYTF.

This clonotype appeared many times. V gene TRBV20-1 combines with J gene TRBJ2-5; 10 bases line up with TRBD2. This CDR3 spans 15 amino acids. Germline loops: CDR1 DFQATT, CDR2 SNEGSKA (reference sequence). The V segment lost 5 bases and the J segment 5 bases; nucleotides outside the gene matches: 11. This CDR3 reads CSAYRAGGLRETQYF. The CDR3 coding sequence is TGCAGTGCTTACCGAGCGGGAGGGTTACGGGAGACCCAGTACTTC.

This clonotype was found many times. The rearrangement uses TRBV18 and TRBJ2-7; maybe TRBD1 (6 bases). V gave up 3 bases and J gave up 7 bases, with 19 bases separating them. Germline CDR1 is KGHSH and CDR2 is LQKENI. The CDR3 is 15 residues long. The CDR3 nucleotides read TGTGCCAGCTCACCGACGCTGGGGACACCGCAAGAGCAGTACTTC. Translated: CASSPTLGTPQEQYF.